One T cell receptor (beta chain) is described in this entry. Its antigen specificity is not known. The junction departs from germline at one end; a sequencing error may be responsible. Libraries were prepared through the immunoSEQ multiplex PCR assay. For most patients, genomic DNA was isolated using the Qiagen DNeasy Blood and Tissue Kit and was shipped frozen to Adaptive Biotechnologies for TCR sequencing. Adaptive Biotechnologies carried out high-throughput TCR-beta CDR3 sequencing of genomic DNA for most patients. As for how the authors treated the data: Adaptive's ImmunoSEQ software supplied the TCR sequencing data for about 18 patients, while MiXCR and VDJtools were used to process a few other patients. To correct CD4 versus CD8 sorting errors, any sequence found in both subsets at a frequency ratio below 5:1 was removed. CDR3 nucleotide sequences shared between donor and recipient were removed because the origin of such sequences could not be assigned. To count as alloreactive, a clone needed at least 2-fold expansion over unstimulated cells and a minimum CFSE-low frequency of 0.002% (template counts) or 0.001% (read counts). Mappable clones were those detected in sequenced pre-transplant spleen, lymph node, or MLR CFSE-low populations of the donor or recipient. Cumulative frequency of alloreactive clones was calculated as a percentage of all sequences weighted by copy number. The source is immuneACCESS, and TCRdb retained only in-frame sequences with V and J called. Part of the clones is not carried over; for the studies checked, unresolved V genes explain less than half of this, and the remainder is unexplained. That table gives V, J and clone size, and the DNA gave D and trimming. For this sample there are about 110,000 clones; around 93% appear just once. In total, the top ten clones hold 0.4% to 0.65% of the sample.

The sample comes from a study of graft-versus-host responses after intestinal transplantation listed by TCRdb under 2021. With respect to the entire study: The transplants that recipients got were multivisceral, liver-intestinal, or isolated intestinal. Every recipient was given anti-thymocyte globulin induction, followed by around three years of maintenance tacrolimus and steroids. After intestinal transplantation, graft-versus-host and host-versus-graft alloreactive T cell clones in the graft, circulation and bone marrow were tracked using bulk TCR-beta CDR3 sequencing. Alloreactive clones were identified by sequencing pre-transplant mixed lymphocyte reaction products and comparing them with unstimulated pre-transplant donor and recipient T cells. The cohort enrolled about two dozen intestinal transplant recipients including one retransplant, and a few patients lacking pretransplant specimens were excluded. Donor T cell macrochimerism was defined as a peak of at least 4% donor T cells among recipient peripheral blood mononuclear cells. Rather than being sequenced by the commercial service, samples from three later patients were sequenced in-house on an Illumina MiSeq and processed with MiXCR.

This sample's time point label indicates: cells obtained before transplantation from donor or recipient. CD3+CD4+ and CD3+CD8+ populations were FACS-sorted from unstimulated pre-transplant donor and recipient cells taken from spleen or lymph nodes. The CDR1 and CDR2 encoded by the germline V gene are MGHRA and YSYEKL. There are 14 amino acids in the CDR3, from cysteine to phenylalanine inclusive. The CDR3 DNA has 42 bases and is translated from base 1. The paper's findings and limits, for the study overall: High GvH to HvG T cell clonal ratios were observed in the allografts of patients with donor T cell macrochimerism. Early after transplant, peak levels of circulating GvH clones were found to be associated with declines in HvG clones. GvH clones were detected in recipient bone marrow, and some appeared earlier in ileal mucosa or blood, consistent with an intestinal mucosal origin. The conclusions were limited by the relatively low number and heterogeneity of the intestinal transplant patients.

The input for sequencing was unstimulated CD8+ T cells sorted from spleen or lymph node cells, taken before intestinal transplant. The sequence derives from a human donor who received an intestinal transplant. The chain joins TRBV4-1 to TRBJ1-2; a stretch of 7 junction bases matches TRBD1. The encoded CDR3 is CASSKETGSYGYTF. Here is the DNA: TGCGCCAGCAGCAAAGAGACAGGGAGCTATGGCTACACCTTC.